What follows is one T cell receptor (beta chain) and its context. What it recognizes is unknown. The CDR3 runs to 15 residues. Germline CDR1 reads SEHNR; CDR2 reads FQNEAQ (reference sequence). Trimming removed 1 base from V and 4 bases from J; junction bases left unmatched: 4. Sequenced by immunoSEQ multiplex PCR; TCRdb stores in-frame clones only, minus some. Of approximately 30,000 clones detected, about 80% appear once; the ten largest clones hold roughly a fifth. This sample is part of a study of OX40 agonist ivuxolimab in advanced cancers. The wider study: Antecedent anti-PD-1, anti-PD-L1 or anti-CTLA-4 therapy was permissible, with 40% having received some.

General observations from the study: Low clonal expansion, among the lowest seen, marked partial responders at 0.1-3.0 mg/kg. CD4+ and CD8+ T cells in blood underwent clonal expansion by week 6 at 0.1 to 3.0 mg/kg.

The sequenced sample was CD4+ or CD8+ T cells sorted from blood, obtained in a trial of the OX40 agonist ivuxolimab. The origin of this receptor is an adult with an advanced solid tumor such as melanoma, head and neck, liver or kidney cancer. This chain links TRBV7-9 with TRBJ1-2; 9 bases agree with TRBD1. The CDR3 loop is CASSLDGTGLYGYTF. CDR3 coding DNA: TGTGCCAGCAGCTTAGATGGGACAGGGCTCTATGGCTACACCTTC.